This T cell receptor (beta chain) was recovered during a study of T cell responses to AZD1222 COVID-19 vaccine. Germline V gives CDR1 MNHNS, CDR2 SASEGT. Trimming removed 2 bases from V and 9 bases from J, with 14 bases in between. This CDR3 spans 13 amino acids. Comments on this clone: The target antigen is unknown.

Findings and caveats of the study: Vaccination with two AZD1222 doses was followed by a rise in Spike-specific TCR breadth and depth. Close to half of all spike-specific TCRs reportedly target regions of the variants that are unmutated. Most donors were white British, females outnumbered males, and clonal diversity was possibly underestimated.

Clones were sequenced by immunoSEQ multiplex PCR, and TCRdb holds only the in-frame ones, with some missing. Seen here are roughly 93,000 clones, 85% to 90% observed once, and the top ten hold 20% to 30%. The sample consisted of peripheral blood, taken on day 0 of AZD1222 vaccination. This chain links TRBV6-1 with TRBJ2-7; no definite D call. The receptor was derived from an adult in good health. The DNA for the CDR3 is TGTGCCAGCAGTGAAATCAGGACGGCGACGCAGTACTTC. This gives the protein CASSEIRTATQYF.